The entry below gives a single T cell receptor beta chain sequence along with its context. This CDR3 has 13 residues. CDR1 is DFQATT and CDR2 is SNEGSKA in the germline V gene (reference sequence). This entry is derived from a study of monozygotic twins with inflammatory bowel disease. TCRdb reanalyzed the 5' RACE reads, giving one entry per CDR3 protein sequence and no DNA. The ten top clones account for 2% to 2.5%, within a sample of around 400,000 distinct CDR3 sequences. The sequenced sample was blood. The source is a human donor with ulcerative colitis or Crohn's disease, or a healthy co-twin of an affected twin (not recorded which). J is TRBJ1-2 and V is TRBV20-1; TCRdb's D call of TRBD1 is untestable without DNA. CDR3 sequence: CSASSGGGGGYTF.